The 27 T cell receptor beta chains in this list originate from one sample, sequenced in a study of Ad26.COV2.S vaccination and SARS-CoV-2 variants (dated by TCRdb to about 2021). Library preparation was by the immunoSEQ multiplex PCR assay. In its TCRdb copy, this immuneACCESS table keeps in-frame sequences only and misses some clones. Where compared with another copy, unresolved V genes explain less than half of these, and the others have no known cause. The sample contains roughly 380,000 clones, about 91% of them found a single time. Around 4.2% of the sample is taken by the ten largest. What the time point label conveys for this sample: individuals recovered from natural SARS-CoV-2 infection. Source: peripheral blood, taken after recovery from COVID-19. All receptors derive from a human donor who had recovered from COVID-19.

This rearrangement joins TRBV29-1 to TRBJ1-2, with D possibly being TRBD1 (6 bases). The CDR3 contains 11 residues. Trimming removed 8 bases at V and 6 bases at J, with 13 bases between. Germline V CDR1 and CDR2: SQVTM, ANQGSEA. The CDR3 sequence is CSPGDNNGYTF. The CDR3 nucleotides are TGCAGCCCAGGGGACAACAATGGCTACACCTTC.

The chain joins TRBV14 to TRBJ2-6; D remains ambiguous. This CDR3 comprises 14 residues. Trimming left V 3 bases short and J 2 bases short, with 5 bases between. Germline V gene sequence: CDR1 SGHDN, CDR2 FVKESK. The CDR3 DNA follows: TGTGCCAGCAGCCATGGCCCTGGGGCCAACGTCCTGACTTTC. This gives the protein CASSHGPGANVLTF.

V is TRBV18 and J is TRBJ1-2, with D hard to call. Germline lookup yields CDR1 KGHSH and CDR2 LQKENI. V shed 3 bases and J shed 2 bases, with 16 bases lying between them. This CDR3 has 16 amino acids. The DNA for the CDR3 is TGTGCCAGCTCACCTACCTCTATCCGGGCCAACTATGGCTACACCTTC. This encodes CASSPTSIRANYGYTF.

In DNA form, the CDR3 reads TGTGCCAGCAGTGAATGGACTGGGATCTACGAGCAGTACTTC. Translating it yields CASSEWTGIYEQYF. The rearrangement joins TRBV2 to TRBJ2-7; D is possibly TRBD2 (5 bases). V gave up 2 bases and J gave up 3 bases, with 11 bases separating them. Germline CDR1 reads SNHLY; CDR2 reads FYNNEI. CDR3 size: 14 residues.

V gene TRBV10-3 combines with J gene TRBJ2-1, with TRBD2 matching 8 bases. The V and J ends lost 11 bases and 5 bases, in that order; junction bases with no gene match: 5. This CDR3 has 12 amino acids. The germline V gene has CDR1 ENHRY and CDR2 SYGVKD. CDR3 DNA sequence: TGTGCCTCAAACGGGGGGGACAATGAGCAGTTCTTC. This encodes CASNGGDNEQFF.

The chain has TRBV19 and TRBJ1-1, with D unclear. CDR1 and CDR2 (germline): LNHDA, SQIVND (reference sequence). The CDR3 spans 12 residues. V was shortened by 2 bases and J by 2 bases, with 3 bases between the two germline ends. The DNA of the CDR3 is TGTGCCAGTAGTATAACCAACACTGAAGCTTTCTTT. It is translated as CASSITNTEAFF.

This clone was found once. The chain has TRBV6-5 and TRBJ1-1; unclear D gene. V was cut by 10 bases and J by 1 base, with 10 bases left in between. The CDR3 has 12 residues. CDR1 and CDR2 (germline): MNHEY, SVGAGI. The CDR3 is CATLWGNTEAFF. CDR3 nucleotide sequence: TGTGCCACCCTTTGGGGGAACACTGAAGCTTTCTTT.

V usage is TRBV4-2 and J usage is TRBJ2-3; D gene ambiguous. The CDR3 runs 16 residues. V was shortened by 2 bases and J by 5 bases, with 17 bases between the two germline ends. Germline CDR1 is LGHNA and CDR2 is YNFKEQ. The CDR3: CASSQSRAGSVDTQYF. The CDR3 nucleotides are TGTGCCAGCAGCCAATCCCGCGCTGGGTCGGTAGATACGCAGTATTTT.

Only a few counts were recorded for this clone. J is TRBJ1-6 and V is TRBV5-1, with D possibly being TRBD1 (5 bases). Per germline, CDR1 SGHRS and CDR2 YFSETQ. The CDR3 runs 14 residues. V dropped 0 bases and J dropped 8 bases, with 9 bases sitting between them. CDR3 bases: TGCGCCAGCAGCTTGGCCAGGGACTATTCACCCCTCCACTTT. It specifies CASSLARDYSPLHF.

The V call is TRBV11-3, the J call TRBJ2-3; the D is unclear. CDR3 size: 14 residues. V was trimmed by 0 bases and J by 9 bases, leaving 13 bases between them. CDR1 is SGHNT, CDR2 YENEEA, per germline. In nucleotides, the CDR3 is TGTGCCAGCAGCTTAGATCGGAGTGGAATCACGCAGTATTTT. It translates to CASSLDRSGITQYF.

The chain recombines TRBV7-3 with TRBJ1-1; D gene unclear. CDR3 size: 13 residues. Looked up from germline, CDR1 is SGHTA and CDR2 is FQGTGA. V lost 2 bases, J lost 3 bases, and 7 bases lay in between. In DNA form, the CDR3 reads TGTGCCAGCAGCTTAGACACCTACACTGAAGCTTTCTTT. Translating it yields CASSLDTYTEAFF.

The rearrangement uses TRBV6-6 and TRBJ2-3; D tentatively reads TRBD1 or TRBD2 (6 bases each). In germline, CDR1 is MNHNY, CDR2 SVGAGI (reference sequence). The CDR3 extends over 16 amino acids. V lost 0 bases and J 0 bases, leaving 10 bases between the germline ends. CDR3 DNA: TGTGCCAGCAGTTACTCGACGGGGGCAAGCACAGATACGCAGTATTTT. Its protein product is CASSYSTGASTDTQYF.

The J gene is TRBJ1-2, the V gene TRBV15, with a tentative D call TRBD1 (6 bases). CDR1 and CDR2 (germline): LNHNV, YYDKDF (reference sequence). This CDR3 is 18 amino acids long. V lost 0 bases and J 4 bases, leaving 21 bases between the germline ends. CDR3 in DNA: TGTGCCACCAGCAGAGATTTGTCAACAGGGAGCTCTACCTATGGCTACACCTTC. Amino acid sequence: CATSRDLSTGSSTYGYTF.

The rearrangement joins TRBV7-3 to TRBJ2-7; 9 bases line up with TRBD1. V gave up 1 base and J gave up 6 bases; unmatched junction bases: 4. This CDR3 region has 14 residues. Germline V gene data show CDR1 as SGHTA and CDR2 as FQGTGA. This CDR3 reads CASSLNRGLGEQYF. The CDR3, as DNA: TGTGCCAGCAGCTTAAACAGGGGGCTGGGCGAGCAGTACTTC.

The chain joins TRBV5-5 to TRBJ2-1; TRBD2 matches 12 bases. V was clipped by 1 base and J by 8 bases; unmatched bases: 4. In germline, CDR1 is SGHKS, CDR2 YYEKEE (reference sequence). CDR3 length equals 15 residues. The CDR3, as DNA: TGTGCCAGCAGCTTGACACTAGCGGGGGGCTATGAGCAGTTCTTC. This translates into CASSLTLAGGYEQFF. The variable domain in full, completed from reference TRBV5-5 and TRBJ2-1, reads DAGVTQSPTHLIKTRGQQVTLRCSPISGHKSVSWYQQVLGQGPQFIFQYYEKEERGRGNFPDRFSARQFPNYSSELNVNALLLGDSALYLCASSLTLAGGYEQFFGPGTRLTVL.

The chain recombines TRBV7-2 with TRBJ2-1; possible D gene TRBD1, 6 bases. Per the germline V gene, CDR1 is SGHTA and CDR2 is FQGNSA. Trimming pared 0 bases from V and 7 bases from J, leaving 10 bases between. The CDR3 contains 14 residues. The CDR3: CASSLAGHKNEQFF. The CDR3 DNA sequence: TGTGCCAGCAGCTTAGCGGGACATAAAAATGAGCAGTTCTTC.

The J gene is TRBJ2-7, the V gene TRBV19; D unresolved. This CDR3 has 16 residues. Trimming pared 0 bases from V and 1 base from J, leaving 13 bases between. Germline V gene lookup returns CDR1 LNHDA and CDR2 SQIVND (reference sequence). The CDR3 region is CASSIDFTQSSYEQYF. The CDR3 DNA sequence: TGTGCCAGTAGTATAGATTTTACACAGTCGTCCTACGAGCAGTACTTC.

The chain has TRBV10-3 and TRBJ1-2, with 7 bases aligning to TRBD1. Germline CDR1 and CDR2: ENHRY and SYGVKD. With 7 bases clipped from V and 8 bases from J, the junction kept 16 bases outside the gene matches. This CDR3 comprises 15 residues. The CDR3 region is CAITRALTGRDGYTF. CDR3 nucleotides: TGTGCCATCACCAGGGCCCTGACAGGGCGGGACGGCTACACCTTC.

The CDR3, as DNA: TGTGCCATCAGTGGGGGCGGACAGGGCAGGACTTACTATGGCTACACCTTC. This encodes CAISGGGQGRTYYGYTF. This rearrangement joins TRBV10-3 to TRBJ1-2, with 8 bases that match TRBD1. This CDR3 comprises 17 residues. Germline-derived CDR1 and CDR2 are ENHRY and SYGVKD. The V and J ends lost 4 bases and 3 bases, in that order; junction bases with no gene match: 13.

The chain recombines TRBV5-1 with TRBJ2-7; no clear D. Germline loops: CDR1 SGHRS, CDR2 YFSETQ. The CDR3 has 12 residues. V lost 0 bases, J lost 6 bases, and 7 bases lay in between. The CDR3: CASSLEHSEQYF. The CDR3 DNA follows: TGCGCCAGCAGCTTGGAACACTCCGAGCAGTACTTC.

V gene TRBV7-9 combines with J gene TRBJ1-2; a weak D match, TRBD1 (5 bases). Germline CDR1 SEHNR, CDR2 FQNEAQ (reference sequence). CDR3 length: 14 residues. The V end lost 3 bases, the J end lost 2 bases, and 10 bases lay between the germline ends. The CDR3 spells CASSFQRGNYGYTF. The CDR3 nucleotides read TGTGCCAGCAGCTTCCAAAGGGGCAACTATGGCTACACCTTC.

CDR3 nucleotides: TGTGCCAGCAGTACAACAACAGGGTACACTGAAGCTTTCTTT. It encodes CASSTTTGYTEAFF. This chain joins TRBV6-5 and TRBJ1-1, with D possibly matching TRBD1 (6 bases). This CDR3 region has 14 residues. The V end lost 5 bases, the J end lost 3 bases, and 13 bases lay between the germline ends. Germline V CDR1 and CDR2: MNHEY, SVGAGI.

This sequence joins TRBV9 and TRBJ1-4, with 7 bases fitting TRBD1. V was pared by 0 bases and J by 8 bases, with 10 bases of the junction left unmatched. The germline gives CDR1 SGDLS, CDR2 YYNGEE. The CDR3 runs to 16 residues. The chain's CDR3 is CASSVGARDSHEKLFF. CDR3 DNA sequence: TGTGCCAGCAGCGTAGGGGCCCGGGACAGCCACGAAAAACTGTTTTTT.

This rearrangement joins TRBV6-5 to TRBJ2-7; no clear D gene. Trimming shortened V by 10 bases and J by 0 bases, and 13 bases separated the two germline ends. This CDR3 is built from 13 residues. The germline CDR1 and CDR2 sequences are MNHEY and SVGAGI. CDR3 nucleotides: TGTGCCACCTCATTACGAAGCTCCTACGAGCAGTACTTC. Its translation is CATSLRSSYEQYF.

The chain uses TRBV3-1 (or the pseudogene TRBV3-2) and TRBJ1-3, with D possibly TRBD1 on 6 matching bases. Trimming shortened V by 1 base and J by 5 bases, and 18 bases separated the two germline ends. This CDR3 comprises 17 residues. CDR1 is LGHDT, CDR2 YNNKEL, per germline (reference sequence). CDR3 sequence reads: CASSQGILRDTRNTIYF. In nucleotides, the CDR3 is TGTGCCAGCAGCCAAGGCATACTCCGGGACACCCGAAACACCATATATTTT.

The V call is TRBV10-2, the J call TRBJ1-1, with D possibly TRBD1 on 5 matching bases. Germline assignment: CDR1 WSHSY and CDR2 SAAADI. The V and J ends lost 8 bases and 4 bases respectively, with 11 bases between them. The CDR3 is made up of 12 amino acids. CDR3 sequence (DNA): TGCGCCAGCGACCGCGGGGGCACTGAAGCTTTCTTT. Amino acid sequence: CASDRGGTEAFF.

The chain combines TRBV19 with TRBJ1-1; the D gene is possibly TRBD1 (5 bases). Trimming removed 4 bases at V and 3 bases at J, with 9 bases between. Germline CDR1 and CDR2: LNHDA and SQIVND (reference sequence). The CDR3 contains 13 residues. This CDR3 is CASSKGPHTEAFF. The CDR3 region has the DNA TGTGCCAGTAGTAAGGGGCCACACACTGAAGCTTTCTTT.